These 17 T cell receptor beta chains originate from one sample sequenced in a study of OX40 agonist ivuxolimab in advanced cancers. Generated by immunoSEQ multiplex PCR, the TCRdb table keeps only in-frame clones and is missing some. Of roughly 86,000 clones in the sample, about 93% are singletons; the top ten hold 1% to 1.3%. Sequencing was performed on CD4+ or CD8+ T cells sorted from blood, taken in a trial of the OX40 agonist ivuxolimab. The receptors originated from an adult with an advanced solid tumor such as melanoma, head and neck, liver or kidney cancer.

The CDR3 sequence is CASSSAGTVNTEAFF. CDR3 coding DNA: TGTGCCAGCAGCTCGGCCGGGACGGTGAACACTGAAGCTTTCTTT. This sequence joins TRBV7-9 and TRBJ1-1, with a weak D call TRBD1 (5 bases). The germline gives CDR1 SEHNR, CDR2 FQNEAQ (reference sequence). This CDR3 is 15 amino acids long. Trimming pared 4 bases from V and 0 bases from J, leaving 12 bases between.

This chain uses TRBV7-9 with TRBJ2-5; 7 bases match TRBD1. V was clipped by 4 bases and J by 0 bases; unmatched bases: 5. The germline V gene has CDR1 SEHNR and CDR2 FQNEAQ (reference sequence). CDR3 length equals 15 residues. CDR3 in amino acids: CASSSGQTYQETQYF. Written as DNA, the CDR3 is TGTGCCAGCAGCTCGGGACAGACGTACCAAGAGACCCAGTACTTC.

V and J are TRBV5-1 and TRBJ2-5; the match to TRBD2 covers 11 bases. Germline V gene data show CDR1 as SGHRS and CDR2 as YFSETQ. This CDR3 has 17 residues. Unmatched junction bases numbered 7, after V lost 0 bases and J lost 3 bases. The CDR3 coding sequence is TGCGCCAGCAGCTTGGGCCTAGCGGGAGGTGGGGAAGAGACCCAGTACTTC. Encoded protein: CASSLGLAGGGEETQYF.

This rearrangement joins TRBV4-1 to TRBJ1-5, with unresolved D. Germline CDR1 reads MGHRA; CDR2 reads YSYEKL. This CDR3 spans 16 amino acids. Trimming cost V 0 bases and J 9 bases, with 18 bases left between them. The CDR3 region is CASSQEFSDPGTPQHF. In DNA, the CDR3 is TGCGCCAGCAGCCAAGAGTTCTCGGACCCAGGAACGCCCCAGCATTTT.

For the CDR3, the DNA is TGTGCCAGCAGCGGACAGGGACTCAACAATGAGCAGTTCTTC. Its translation is CASSGQGLNNEQFF. V and J are TRBV7-2 and TRBJ2-1; 8 bases are a match to TRBD1. The CDR3 consists of 14 residues. The germline gives CDR1 SGHTA, CDR2 FQGNSA. V lost 5 bases and J lost 5; bases outside the gene matches: 5.

V and J are TRBV6-5 and TRBJ1-5, with 8 bases aligning to TRBD1. V lost 6 bases and J lost 5; bases outside the gene matches: 3. The germline gives CDR1 MNHEY, CDR2 SVGAGI. This CDR3 contains 13 residues. The CDR3 DNA reads as TGTGCCAGCAGATTGACAGGGGATCAGCCCCAGCATTTT. Amino acid sequence: CASRLTGDQPQHF.

J is TRBJ2-1 and V is TRBV20-1; 7 bases line up with TRBD2. CDR1 is DFQATT and CDR2 is SNEGSKA in the germline V gene (reference sequence). With 8 bases clipped from V and 7 bases from J, the junction kept 5 bases outside the gene matches. The CDR3 length is 11 residues. The chain's CDR3 is CSLGGDNEQFF. Here the CDR3 DNA reads TGCAGTCTGGGAGGGGATAATGAGCAGTTCTTC.

This clone has just a few counts. J is TRBJ2-7 and V is TRBV6-6, with TRBD2 identical over 7 bases. V lost 2 bases to trimming and J lost 6 bases; unmatched junction nucleotides: 7. The CDR3 sequence is 14 residues long. Germline V lookup: CDR1 MNHNY, CDR2 SVGAGI (reference sequence). The CDR3 region is CASSYISPGGEQYF. The CDR3 nucleotides are TGTGCCAGCAGTTACATTAGTCCGGGGGGCGAGCAGTACTTC.

This chain joins TRBV6-5 and TRBJ2-6; TRBD1 might be the D (5 bases). Germline CDR1 MNHEY, CDR2 SVGAGI. Deletions cut 9 bases from V and 4 bases from J, with 13 bases between. The CDR3 extends over 14 amino acids. Here the CDR3 DNA reads TGTGCCAGTAGGCCAGGGCCAGGGGCCAACGTCCTGACTTTC. Its translation: CASRPGPGANVLTF.

This clone was observed a single time. V is TRBV18 and J is TRBJ2-3, with D unresolved. Germline V gene sequence: CDR1 KGHSH, CDR2 LQKENI. The V and J ends lost 3 bases and 2 bases respectively, with 15 bases between them. The CDR3 spans 16 residues. The CDR3 sequence is CASSPVVHSNTDTQYF. CDR3 coding DNA: TGTGCCAGCTCACCGGTCGTACACAGCAACACAGATACGCAGTATTTT.

This chain connects TRBV18 to TRBJ2-3; D perhaps matches TRBD2 (6 bases). CDR1 and CDR2 from the germline V gene are KGHSH and LQKENI. V was pared by 2 bases and J by 2 bases, with 14 bases between. The CDR3 loop spans 16 amino acids. CDR3: CASSPGIAVDTDTQYF. For the CDR3, the DNA is TGTGCCAGCTCACCAGGGATAGCGGTAGACACAGATACGCAGTATTTT. The variable domain in full, completed from reference TRBV18 and TRBJ2-3, reads NAGVMQNPRHLVRRRGQEARLRCSPMKGHSHVYWYRQLPEEGLKFMVYLQKENIIDESGMPKERFSAEFPKEGPSILRIQQVVRGDSAAYFCASSPGIAVDTDTQYFGPGTRLTVL.

This chain links TRBV4-1 with TRBJ1-6; no definite D call. Trimming shortened V by 4 bases and J by 7 bases, and 11 bases separated the two germline ends. The CDR3 spans 14 residues. Looked up from germline, CDR1 is MGHRA and CDR2 is YSYEKL. The CDR3 here is CASSPQESNSPLHF. CDR3 DNA sequence: TGCGCCAGCAGCCCCCAGGAATCCAATTCACCCCTCCACTTT.

This clone was seen only once. This chain connects TRBV9 to TRBJ2-3; 13 nucleotides agree with TRBD2. V gave up 0 bases and J gave up 3 bases; unmatched junction bases: 1. Germline V gene data show CDR1 as SGDLS and CDR2 as YYNGEE. This CDR3 spans 16 amino acids. CDR3 DNA sequence: TGTGCCAGCAGCGTAGGGACTAGCGGGAGTACAGATACGCAGTATTTT. This codes for CASSVGTSGSTDTQYF.

The V gene is TRBV6-5, the J gene TRBJ1-2, with D hard to call. V lost 4 bases and J 4 bases, leaving 13 bases between the germline ends. Germline V CDR1 and CDR2: MNHEY, SVGAGI. This CDR3 has 14 residues. CDR3 region: CASSSARVGYGYTF. CDR3 coding DNA: TGTGCCAGCAGTTCGGCACGTGTAGGCTATGGCTACACCTTC.

The chain employs TRBV28 and TRBJ2-4, with 12 positions matching TRBD2. The germline V gene has CDR1 MDHEN and CDR2 SYDVKM. The CDR3 sequence is 15 residues long. Trimming removed 5 bases from V and 6 bases from J; junction bases left unmatched: 5. For the CDR3, the DNA is TGTGCCAGCAGTGGACTAGCGGGATTGGGAAACATTCAGTACTTC. Its translation is CASSGLAGLGNIQYF.

This chain links TRBV28 with TRBJ2-7; a possible D gene is TRBD2 (6 bases). Germline CDR1 is MDHEN and CDR2 is SYDVKM. There are 14 residues in the CDR3. V lost 8 bases, J lost 5 bases, and 19 bases lay in between. CDR3 sequence reads: CASRKTRSNNEQYF. CDR3 nucleotide sequence: TGTGCCAGCCGAAAGACTAGGTCAAACAACGAGCAGTACTTC.

This rearrangement joins TRBV21-1 to TRBJ2-3; the table names TRBD2, a call not compared with the DNA. TRBV21-1 is described as a pseudogene. The CDR3 is 15 amino acids. The CDR3 DNA reads as TGTGCCAGCAGGGTGTCGGGGGGGCGCACAGATACGCAGTATTTT. Translated, it gives CASRVSGGRTDTQYF.